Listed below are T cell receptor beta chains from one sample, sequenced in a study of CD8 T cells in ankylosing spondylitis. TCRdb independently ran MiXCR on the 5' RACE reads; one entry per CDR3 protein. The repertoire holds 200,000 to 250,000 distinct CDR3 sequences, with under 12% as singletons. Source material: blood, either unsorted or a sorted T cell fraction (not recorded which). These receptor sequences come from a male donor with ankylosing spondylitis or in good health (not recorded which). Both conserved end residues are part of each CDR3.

CDR3 protein: CSARGDRGLSNSPLHF
J gene: TRBJ1-6
V gene: TRBV20-1

CDR3 protein: CASSPPGGRGAREQYF
J gene: TRBJ2-7
V gene: TRBV18

CDR3 protein: CASEEAGSSYNEQFF
J gene: TRBJ2-1
V gene: TRBV7-2

CDR3 protein: CASSFTSSGANVLTF
J gene: TRBJ2-6
V gene: TRBV7-6

CDR3 protein: CSVDGLAITDTQYF
J gene: TRBJ2-3
V gene: TRBV29-1

CDR3 protein: CASSSGQAYGYTF
J gene: TRBJ1-2
V gene: TRBV12-3/TRBV12-4

CDR3 protein: CSAALRDTWANEQFF
J gene: TRBJ2-1
V gene: TRBV20-1

CDR3 protein: CASLMADTQYF
J gene: TRBJ2-3
V gene: TRBV27

CDR3 protein: CASSLIGGDSTGELFF
J gene: TRBJ2-2
V gene: TRBV7-2

CDR3 protein: CASSERPYEQYF
J gene: TRBJ2-7
V gene: TRBV2

CDR3 protein: CAWSVGPREQYF
J gene: TRBJ2-7
V gene: TRBV30

CDR3 protein: CASRGGARTDTQYF
J gene: TRBJ2-3
V gene: TRBV12-3/TRBV12-4

CDR3 protein: CASCLRTGVYNEQFF
J gene: TRBJ2-1
V gene: TRBV6-2/TRBV6-3

CDR3 protein: CASSHGTGGNQPQHF
J gene: TRBJ1-5
V gene: TRBV5-1

CDR3 protein: CASSLGGDYEQYF
J gene: TRBJ2-7
V gene: TRBV5-1

CDR3 protein: CASSGTGANQPQHF
J gene: TRBJ1-5
V gene: TRBV2

CDR3 protein: CSARFGSEGSPLHF
J gene: TRBJ1-6
V gene: TRBV20-1

CDR3 protein: CASSSPHLAEIYEQYF
J gene: TRBJ2-7
V gene: TRBV7-2

CDR3 protein: CAWSAAHRGPYNEQFF
J gene: TRBJ2-1
V gene: TRBV30

CDR3 protein: CASSIRQETTEAFF
J gene: TRBJ1-1
V gene: TRBV19

CDR3 protein: CASHHRRSNTEAFF
J gene: TRBJ1-1
V gene: TRBV12-3/TRBV12-4

CDR3 protein: CASSLTDRAGNTIYF
J gene: TRBJ1-3
V gene: TRBV12-3/TRBV12-4

CDR3 protein: CASTLDRDQPQHF
J gene: TRBJ1-5
V gene: TRBV2

CDR3 protein: CASSLSSTDTQYF
J gene: TRBJ2-3
V gene: TRBV4-1

CDR3 protein: CAAGRPGTNVLTF
J gene: TRBJ2-6
V gene: TRBV27

CDR3 protein: CASGGQGLGGYTF
J gene: TRBJ1-2
V gene: TRBV7-9

CDR3 protein: CASSLAGREQYF
J gene: TRBJ2-7
V gene: TRBV7-2

CDR3 protein: CASSASGNQPQHF
J gene: TRBJ1-5
V gene: TRBV10-1

CDR3 protein: CASRQGGATNYGYTF
J gene: TRBJ1-2
V gene: TRBV3-1

CDR3 protein: CASSLGRAYGHTF
J gene: TRBJ1-2
V gene: TRBV4-1

CDR3 protein: CTSSSPPTGGNAIYF
J gene: TRBJ1-3
V gene: TRBV4-2

CDR3 protein: CASSDNKARVTGELFF
J gene: TRBJ2-2
V gene: TRBV2

CDR3 protein: CASSSPGQTFSGANVLTF
J gene: TRBJ2-6
V gene: TRBV5-1

CDR3 protein: CAISDNRGLKETQYF
J gene: TRBJ2-5
V gene: TRBV10-3

CDR3 protein: CAISEFSGVPLYNEQFF
J gene: TRBJ2-1
V gene: TRBV10-3

CDR3 protein: CASGFYRGNSGELFF
J gene: TRBJ2-2
V gene: TRBV12-3/TRBV12-4

CDR3 protein: CTCSLLGVLAEPNTGELFF
J gene: TRBJ2-2
V gene: TRBV7-4

CDR3 protein: CASSQGPGLAGGNEQFF
J gene: TRBJ2-1
V gene: TRBV3-1

CDR3 protein: CASGAGYEQYF
J gene: TRBJ2-7
V gene: TRBV7-9

CDR3 protein: CASSLNREDYF
J gene: TRBJ1-1
V gene: TRBV28

CDR3 protein: CAGGTGNEKLFF
J gene: TRBJ1-4
V gene: TRBV10-1